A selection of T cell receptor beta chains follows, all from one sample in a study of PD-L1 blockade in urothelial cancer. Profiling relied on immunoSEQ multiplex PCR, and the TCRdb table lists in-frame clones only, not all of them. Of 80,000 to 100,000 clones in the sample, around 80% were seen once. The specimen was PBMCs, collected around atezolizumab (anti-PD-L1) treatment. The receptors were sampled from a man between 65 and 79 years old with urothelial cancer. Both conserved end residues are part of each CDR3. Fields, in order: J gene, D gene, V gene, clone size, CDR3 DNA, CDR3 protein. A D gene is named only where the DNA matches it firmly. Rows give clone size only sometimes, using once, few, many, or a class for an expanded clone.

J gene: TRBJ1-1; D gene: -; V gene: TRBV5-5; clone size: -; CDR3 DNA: TGTGCCAGCAGCTCGCTGGGGACTTCGAACACTGAAGCTTTCTTT; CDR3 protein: CASSSLGTSNTEAFF
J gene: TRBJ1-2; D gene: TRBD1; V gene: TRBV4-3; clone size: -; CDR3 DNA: TGCGCCAGCAGCCAAGGGGCAGGACAGGGAACCTATGGCTACACCTTC; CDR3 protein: CASSQGAGQGTYGYTF
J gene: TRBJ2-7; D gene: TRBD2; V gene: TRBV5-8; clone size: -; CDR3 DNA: TGTGCCAGCACCGGGGGACTAGCGGGTAGAGTTGAGCAGTACTTC; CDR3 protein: CASTGGLAGRVEQYF
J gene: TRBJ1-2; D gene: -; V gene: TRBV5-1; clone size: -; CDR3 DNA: TGCGCCAGCAGCTTGGCCACTGACGGGTATGGCTACACCTTC; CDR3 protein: CASSLATDGYGYTF
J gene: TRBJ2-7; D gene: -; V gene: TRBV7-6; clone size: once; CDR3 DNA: TGTGCCAGCAGCTTAGGGTACCGGTCCGAGCAGTACTTC; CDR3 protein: CASSLGYRSEQYF
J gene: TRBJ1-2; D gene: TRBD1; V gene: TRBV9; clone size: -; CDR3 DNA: TGTGCCAGCAGCGCCGGACAGGCCGTCTATGGCTACACCTTC; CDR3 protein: CASSAGQAVYGYTF
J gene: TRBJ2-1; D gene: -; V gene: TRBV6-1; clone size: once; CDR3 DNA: TGTGCCGGACTGGGAGGGGGGGCTGTAAACAATGAGCAGTTCTTC; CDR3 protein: CAGLGGGAVNNEQFF
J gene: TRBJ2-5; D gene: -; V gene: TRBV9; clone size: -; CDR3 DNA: TGTGCCAGCAGCCCGGGTACCCAAGAGACCCAGTACTTC; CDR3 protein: CASSPGTQETQYF
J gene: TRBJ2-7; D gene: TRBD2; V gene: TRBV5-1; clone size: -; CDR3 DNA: TGCGCCAGCAGCTTGACTAGCGGGAGCAACGAGCAGTACTTC; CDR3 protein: CASSLTSGSNEQYF
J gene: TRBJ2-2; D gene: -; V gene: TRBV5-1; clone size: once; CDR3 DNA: TGCGCCAGCAGCTTGGACCCGGGACTCCTACCCGGGGAGCTGTTTTTT; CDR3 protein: CASSLDPGLLPGELFF
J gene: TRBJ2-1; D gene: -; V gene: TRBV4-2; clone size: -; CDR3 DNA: TGTGCCAGCAGCCCCGAGGTAGCGGACTACAATGAGCAGTTCTTC; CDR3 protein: CASSPEVADYNEQFF
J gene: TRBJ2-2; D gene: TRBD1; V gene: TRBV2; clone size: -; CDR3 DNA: TGTGCCAGCAGTCGTGACAGGGCGAACACCGGGGAGCTGTTTTTT; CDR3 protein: CASSRDRANTGELFF
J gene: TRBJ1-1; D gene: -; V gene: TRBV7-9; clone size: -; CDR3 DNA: TGTGCCAGCAGCTCTCTATTGAACACTGAAGCTTTCTTT; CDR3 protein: CASSSLLNTEAFF
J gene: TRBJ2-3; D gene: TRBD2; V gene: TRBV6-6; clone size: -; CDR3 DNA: TGTGCCAGCAGAGCTTCACTAGCGGGGGGGGGAGATACGCAGTATTTT; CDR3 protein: CASRASLAGGGDTQYF
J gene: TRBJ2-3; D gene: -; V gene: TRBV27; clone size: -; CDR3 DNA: TGTGCCAGCAGTTTAAATAGCAGAGGGACAGATACGCAGTATTTT; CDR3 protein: CASSLNSRGTDTQYF
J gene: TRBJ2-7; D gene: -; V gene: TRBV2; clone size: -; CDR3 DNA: TGTGCCAGCAGTTTCGCTCGGTCCTACGAGCAGTACTTC; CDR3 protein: CASSFARSYEQYF
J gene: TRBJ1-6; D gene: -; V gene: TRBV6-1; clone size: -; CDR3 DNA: TGTGCCAGCAGTGAAAGCCAGGGCTCGACCCCCCTCCACTTT; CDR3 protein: CASSESQGSTPLHF
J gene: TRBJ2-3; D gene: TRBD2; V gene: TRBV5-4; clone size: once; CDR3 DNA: TGTGCCAGCAGCCTTGGGACTAGCGGGGGATCAGATACGCAGTATTTT; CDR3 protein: CASSLGTSGGSDTQYF
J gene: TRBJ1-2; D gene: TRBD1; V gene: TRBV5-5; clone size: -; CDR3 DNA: TGTGCCAGCAGCTTTGACAGGGGCAACTATGGCTACACCTTC; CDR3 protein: CASSFDRGNYGYTF
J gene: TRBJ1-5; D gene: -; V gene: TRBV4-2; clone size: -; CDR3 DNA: TGTGCCAGCAGCCCGGGGAATAGCAATCAGCCCCAGCATTTT; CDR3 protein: CASSPGNSNQPQHF
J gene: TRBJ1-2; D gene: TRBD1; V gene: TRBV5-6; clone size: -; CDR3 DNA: TGTGCCAGCAGCTTTCAGACAGGGTCACACTATGGCTACACCTTC; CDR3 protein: CASSFQTGSHYGYTF
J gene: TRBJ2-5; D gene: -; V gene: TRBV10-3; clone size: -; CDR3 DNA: TGTGCCATCAGTGATGGGGCTTTGGGAGAGACCCAGTACTTC; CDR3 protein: CAISDGALGETQYF
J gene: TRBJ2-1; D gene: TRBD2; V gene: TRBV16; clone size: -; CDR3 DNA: TGTGCCAGCAGCCATTTACTAGCGGGGTCCCCCTACAATGAGCAGTTCTTC; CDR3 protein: CASSHLLAGSPYNEQFF